The clone carrying this TCR beta chain was recorded a few times. This specimen comes from a study of blood T cell repertoires in COVID-19. On the study more broadly: COVID-19 samples collected from the United States, Italy and Spain covered acute and convalescent phases. T cells, B-cell-depleted T cells, or PBMCs supplied cDNA or gDNA.

The CDR3 consists of 13 residues. With 8 bases removed from V and 7 bases from J, the gap between germline ends came to 15 bases. Here immunoSEQ multiplex PCR was the method, and the copy in TCRdb shows in-frame clones only, minus some. The table shows some 150,000 clones, with 60% to 85% occurring only once. The sequence was collected from an elderly woman with active or convalescent COVID-19. This chain uses TRBV12-3 or TRBV12-4 with TRBJ1-5; TRBD1 is a possible D gene (5 bases). Sequencing used peripheral blood. CDR3 residues: CASSQGLSQPQHF. In DNA form, the CDR3 reads TGTGCCAGCTCTCAGGGTTTAAGCCAGCCCCAGCATTTT.